The clone carrying this T cell receptor beta chain was detected many times. Its antigen is currently unknown. The sample comes from a study of T cell repertoires in cytomegalovirus infection. Using its own MiXCR run on the reads, TCRdb lists one record per CDR3 protein. The profile shows about 740,000 distinct CDR3 sequences, roughly 36% of them singletons. Study-level points and caveats: Clonotypes of TCR beta that were HLA-C-restricted and CMV-specific dominated the ex vivo response.

CDR3 length: 16 residues. V shed 2 bases and J 5 bases; nucleotides not matched to a gene: 10. The germline CDR1 and CDR2 sequences are SGHAT and FQNNGV. The chain has TRBV11-2 and TRBJ1-1; 8 nucleotides line up with TRBD1. This receptor was obtained from a human donor in good health (CMV status not recorded). Some clones in this sample may be carry-over from other donors' samples. The sequencing input was PBMCs. The CDR3 nucleotides read TGTGCCAGCAGCTTACGGCACGGACAGGGAGGGACTGAAGCTTTCTTT. Encoded protein: CASSLRHGQGGTEAFF.